This T cell receptor beta chain stems from a study of blood T cell repertoires in COVID-19 (TCRdb year 2020). In terms of the full investigation: Samples from collaborators originated in the United States, Italy and Spain and spanned both the acute and convalescent phases of COVID-19. The material from the prospective study consisted of cDNA or gDNA derived from T cells, B-cell-depleted T cells, or PBMCs. Subjects who had been exposed to COVID-19, were actively infected with it, or had recovered from it provided the deeply sampled blood TCRbeta repertoires that made up the dataset. The repertoires were released in a freely available public database intended as a resource for research on the immune response to SARS-CoV-2. The samples were drawn from two sources: the first 160 participants of the ongoing ImmuneRACE study, and 950 to 1,500 subjects contributed by 6 global collaborators. Nearly every sample came with metadata listing a de-identified subject ID, COVID-19 status, age in years and sex. HLA class I and class II types, where available, came from metadata supplied by the sample provider rather than from assay-based typing. Beyond this particular receptor, the publication reports: The quantity of clinical and demographic metadata differed by source and by participant and was supplied without curation.

TCRbeta CDR3 regions were amplified from genomic DNA using the immunoSEQ Assay, a bias-controlled multiplex PCR. As for the original processing: Nucleated cell counts per sample were estimated from amplification of reference gene primers within the assay. To quantify the absolute abundance of each unique TCRbeta CDR3 rearrangement, sequence reads were collapsed and filtered. For each sample, productive Simpson clonality was calculated as the square root of Simpson's diversity index across productive rearrangements. This immuneACCESS table, as held by TCRdb, lists in-frame sequences with V and J called but not all clones. Of the missing ones, under half trace to an unresolved V gene in checked studies; the others have no known cause. Clone size and the V and J calls come from that table; the DNA yielded D and trimming. A total of roughly 260,000 clones appear in this sample, roughly 85% of them only once. Of the sample, roughly 3% falls within the top ten clones.

As to this clone: Its antigen has not been determined. Per-base qualities were not stored, and no clone one base away is much larger.

The collaborating institutions used their own protocols to collect whole blood in K2EDTA tubes. For TCRbeta analysis, collaborators shipped samples as frozen whole blood, isolated PBMCs, or DNA extracted from either of those sample types. Taken from cysteine to phenylalanine, the CDR3 has 13 residues. Only the CDR3 part of the read is kept: 39 bases, read in frame from the first base. The junction shows trimming of 11 bases on V and 6 bases on J, and the gene matches do not reach 9 bases of it. The germline V gene provides CDR1 SNHLY and CDR2 FYNNEI. The sequence links TRBV2 to TRBJ2-2, with 7 central nucleotides matching TRBD2. The sample comprised peripheral blood. This TCR was recovered from a woman younger than 35 with acute or convalescent COVID-19. The CDR3 protein: CAVQGGSAGELFF. The nucleotide sequence reads TGTGCCGTACAAGGCGGGAGTGCCGGGGAGCTGTTTTTT.